This T cell receptor beta chain was profiled in a study of T-cell memory formation after mild COVID-19. TCRdb re-called the 5' RACE reads with MiXCR, one entry per CDR3 protein. The repertoire includes about 280,000 distinct CDR3 sequences, less than 9.5% of them detected once, and 22% sits in the top ten. This CDR3 contains 15 residues. V dropped 4 bases and J dropped 5; count of bases not matched to a gene: 7. Germline assignment: CDR1 SGHNT and CDR2 YYREEE (reference sequence). The receptor's source is a man between 18 and 35 years old who had mild COVID-19 (a few samples of this study predate the infection). Cell type and time point are not known. Material: PBMCs or a T cell subset sorted from them (not recorded which). The chain is built from TRBV5-4 and TRBJ2-2; 8 bases fit TRBD1. CDR3 protein: CASSVGQDSTGELFF. The CDR3 DNA is TGTGCCAGCAGCGTGGGACAGGATTCTACCGGGGAGCTGTTTTTT.